These T cell receptor beta chains were read from a single sample in a study of CD8+ T cells in alopecia areata. Clones were sequenced by immunoSEQ multiplex PCR, and TCRdb holds only the in-frame ones, with some missing. The sample lists about 140,000 clones; 58% were seen once. Sample: CD4+ T cells sorted from blood, taken at week 0. Source of these receptors: a human donor with alopecia areata. Each CDR3 is given without its conserved first and last residue. Some rows have no size entry. The others give once, few or many, or a class for an expanded clone.

clone size	V gene	J gene	CDR3 protein
NA	TRBV6-6	TRBJ1-6	ASSYTVGGRSPLH
NA	TRBV11-2	TRBJ2-1	ASSLDRVNEQF
NA	TRBV5-1	TRBJ1-5	ASSLDANQPQH
NA	TRBV5-1	TRBJ2-3	ASSFSRRGPTTDTQY
few	TRBV2	TRBJ2-1	ASSGAEWGNEQF
NA	TRBV10-3	TRBJ1-2	AISPGQAYGYT
NA	TRBV4-1	TRBJ1-2	ASSQEARERDGYT
NA	TRBV5-1	TRBJ2-6	ASSEGANVLT
once	TRBV20-1	TRBJ1-1	SARADTEAF
NA	TRBV6-5	TRBJ1-3	ASSSDNSGNTIY
NA	TRBV7-8	TRBJ2-3	ASSFQRTGADTQY
NA	TRBV7-2	TRBJ2-3	ASRLPGLAGDTQY
NA	TRBV5-1	TRBJ2-4	ASKTGTSGSKNIQY
few	TRBV30	TRBJ2-7	AWSDDSVAYEQY
NA	TRBV30	TRBJ2-5	AWSGLVLTQY
NA	TRBV5-1	TRBJ2-7	ASAADPGLPEQY
NA	TRBV5-1	TRBJ1-5	ASSSEGAGQPQH
NA	TRBV5-5	TRBJ1-2	ASSLSPGVDQGYT
once	TRBV7-8	TRBJ2-7	ASSLSSNYEQY
NA	TRBV30	TRBJ1-1	AWSVLTPRTEAF
few	TRBV7-9	TRBJ2-5	ASSYRVLGQETQY
NA	TRBV29-1	TRBJ2-3	SVARVEDTQY
NA	TRBV30	TRBJ2-7	AWSLSGGHIYEQY
few	TRBV29-1	TRBJ2-7	SVGQGSSYEQY
NA	TRBV5-1	TRBJ2-3	ASSLGTGRRTDTQY
NA	TRBV27	TRBJ2-3	ASSRRTSGGDTQY
NA	TRBV4-3	TRBJ2-3	ASSQAWGQRTDTQY
NA	TRBV30	TRBJ1-2	AWSGSYRNYGYT
NA	TRBV18	TRBJ2-7	ASSPKGPGITYEQY
NA	TRBV6-5	TRBJ2-2	ASRFQTGELF
NA	TRBV20-1	TRBJ2-1	SARSLNEQF
NA	TRBV30	TRBJ2-3	AWETGNTDTQY
NA	TRBV30	TRBJ2-3	AWSVRGGTDTQY
NA	TRBV18	TRBJ1-5	ASSPPGRSTGHQPQH
few	TRBV29-1	TRBJ1-1	SVENTLNTEAF
NA	TRBV7-6	TRBJ1-1	ASSLGAAKEAF
NA	TRBV5-1	TRBJ1-1	ASSPPGSNTEAF
NA	TRBV6-6	TRBJ1-2	ASSPEWTVGYT
NA	TRBV6-5	TRBJ2-4	ASRGDAGTGNIQY
NA	TRBV7-9	TRBJ1-6	ASSLGQNSNSPLH
NA	TRBV30	TRBJ2-7	AWSTRWRGGAYEQY
NA	TRBV23-1	TRBJ2-2	ASSITGTAANTGELF
NA	TRBV29-1	TRBJ2-6	SVVVPGANVLT
NA	TRBV7-2	TRBJ2-7	ASSLVVSVPEQY
NA	TRBV29-1	TRBJ2-1	SVDHPSGGVYEQF
few	TRBV7-9	TRBJ2-1	ASSPRAGGGPSYNEQF
NA	TRBV30	TRBJ1-2	ALSRVQSDYGYT
NA	TRBV27	TRBJ1-5	ASSTTGVNQPQH